The rows below give T cell receptor beta chains drawn from one sample of a study of T cells in Graves' hyperthyroidism and ophthalmopathy. TCRdb fed the multiplex PCR reads into MiXCR, producing one record per CDR3 protein. The sample carries 620,000 or so distinct CDR3 sequences, approximately 15% recorded once. Sequencing was performed on blood. The source is a woman between 45 and 60 years old with Graves' ophthalmopathy. Both conserved end residues are part of each CDR3. The order of the fields is V gene, CDR3 length, clone size, CDR3 protein. Not all rows give a size; the values are once, few, many and, for expanded clones, a class.

V gene: TRBV6-2/TRBV6-3; CDR3 length: 13; clone size: NA; CDR3 protein: CASADSGSQPQHF
V gene: TRBV6-1; CDR3 length: 13; clone size: NA; CDR3 protein: CASSELRGQKALF
V gene: TRBV7-2; CDR3 length: 14; clone size: few; CDR3 protein: CASSFDRGGREQYF
V gene: TRBV30; CDR3 length: 13; clone size: many; CDR3 protein: CAWSDGLAYEQYF
V gene: TRBV19; CDR3 length: 14; clone size: few; CDR3 protein: CASWTQQYNQPQHF
V gene: TRBV5-5; CDR3 length: 14; clone size: few; CDR3 protein: CASSSSGTGSGYTF
V gene: TRBV2; CDR3 length: 17; clone size: NA; CDR3 protein: CARSGLAGGPSYNEQFF
V gene: TRBV12-3/TRBV12-4; CDR3 length: 13; clone size: many; CDR3 protein: CASSFFGNSPLHF
V gene: TRBV6-2/TRBV6-3; CDR3 length: 17; clone size: NA; CDR3 protein: CASSLRSGTGEQNIQYF
V gene: TRBV19; CDR3 length: 15; clone size: few; CDR3 protein: CASRRRDRGNYGYTF
V gene: TRBV5-1; CDR3 length: 12; clone size: NA; CDR3 protein: CASSQRESGYTF
V gene: TRBV5-1; CDR3 length: 14; clone size: many; CDR3 protein: CASSFQGPQETQYF
V gene: TRBV6-1; CDR3 length: 13; clone size: NA; CDR3 protein: CASRSSGVREQYF